This T cell receptor (beta chain) appears in the sequencing data of a study of blood T cell repertoires in COVID-19. For the study at large: T cells, B-cell-depleted T cells, or PBMCs provided the cDNA or gDNA that served as material.

The repertoire was sequenced with immunoSEQ multiplex PCR; TCRdb's copy has only in-frame clones and lacks some. Here the sample spans around 180,000 clones, 88% being singletons. Between the trimmed V and J ends, which lost 0 bases and 3 bases, there was a span of 9 bases. Germline V gene lookup returns CDR1 SGHRS and CDR2 YFSETQ. This CDR3 has 14 amino acids. Source material: peripheral blood. The chain has TRBV5-1 and TRBJ1-1; possible D gene TRBD1, 5 bases. This TCR was sampled from a man aged 55 to 69 with acute or convalescent COVID-19. The CDR3 protein is CASSLAGGDTEAFF. The DNA for the CDR3 is TGCGCCAGCAGCTTGGCCGGGGGGGACACTGAAGCTTTCTTT.